The next 4 T cell receptor beta chains were all read from a single sample in a study of blood T cell repertoires in COVID-19. Only in-frame clones appear in the TCRdb table, and some are missing; sequencing was by immunoSEQ multiplex PCR. The table includes more than 120,000 clones, 75% to 90% detected once. Sequenced: peripheral blood. The source of these receptors is a man aged 45-65 years who had recovered from COVID-19.

The chain employs TRBV4-1 and TRBJ2-3; TRBD2 matches at 12 bases. J was trimmed by 1 base and V by 1 base; bases with no gene match: 0. The CDR3 consists of 16 residues. The germline gives CDR1 MGHRA, CDR2 YSYEKL. In DNA, the CDR3 is TGCGCCAGCAGCCAAGGGACTAGCGGGGGCACAGATACGCAGTATTTT. It encodes CASSQGTSGGTDTQYF.

V and J are TRBV6-5 and TRBJ2-7, with TRBD2 matching over 8 bases. Germline V lookup: CDR1 MNHEY, CDR2 SVGAGI. Trimming at V came to 8 bases and at J to 3 bases, leaving 6 bases not matched to a gene. The CDR3 is 13 residues long. CDR3 sequence: CASGGGLHYEQYF. CDR3 nucleotides: TGTGCCAGCGGCGGGGGGTTACACTACGAGCAGTACTTC.

V is TRBV12-3 or TRBV12-4 and J is TRBJ2-7; D call uncertain. This CDR3 has 12 residues. V shed 6 bases and J shed 5 bases, with 11 bases lying between them. The CDR3 nucleotides are TGTGCCAGCAGCCCGGGTCCCCACGAGCAGTACTTC. Translation gives CASSPGPHEQYF.

The chain has TRBV18 and TRBJ1-1; 12 bases are shared with TRBD1. Germline V lookup: CDR1 KGHSH, CDR2 LQKENI. V lost 6 bases to trimming and J lost 3 bases; unmatched junction nucleotides: 2. This CDR3 is 14 amino acids long. The CDR3 is CASSGTGGHTEAFF. The CDR3 region has the DNA TGTGCCAGCTCTGGGACAGGGGGCCACACTGAAGCTTTCTTT.